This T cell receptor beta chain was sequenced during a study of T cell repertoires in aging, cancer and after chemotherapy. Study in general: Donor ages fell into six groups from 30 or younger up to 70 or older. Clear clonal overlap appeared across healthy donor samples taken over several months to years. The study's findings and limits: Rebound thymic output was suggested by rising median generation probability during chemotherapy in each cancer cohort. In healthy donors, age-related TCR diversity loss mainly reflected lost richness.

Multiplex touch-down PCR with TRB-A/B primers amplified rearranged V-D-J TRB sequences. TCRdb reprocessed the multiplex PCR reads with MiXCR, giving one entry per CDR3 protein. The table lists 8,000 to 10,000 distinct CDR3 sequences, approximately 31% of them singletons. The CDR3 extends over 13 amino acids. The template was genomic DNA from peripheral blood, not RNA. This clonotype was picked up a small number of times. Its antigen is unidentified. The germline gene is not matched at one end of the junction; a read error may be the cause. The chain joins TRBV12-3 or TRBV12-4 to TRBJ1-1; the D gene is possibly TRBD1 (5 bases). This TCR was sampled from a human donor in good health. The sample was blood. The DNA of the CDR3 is TGTGCCAGTAGTTTCCGCCAGGGCGCTGAAGCTTTCTTT. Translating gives CASSFRQGAEAFF.